This T cell receptor (beta chain) is drawn from a study of cytotoxic CD8 clonotypes in ibrutinib-treated CLL. Data came from immunoSEQ multiplex PCR; TCRdb stores just in-frame clones and leaves some out. The profile shows 250,000 to 350,000 clones, more than 70% of them singletons. J lost 12 bases, V lost 1 base, and 15 bases had no gene match. The germline gives CDR1 SGHAT, CDR2 FQNNGV. CDR3 size: 16 residues. Sample: PBMCs, taken at disease progression, from a patient treated with ibrutinib. The genes are TRBV11-2 and TRBJ2-1; 7 bases map to TRBD2. The sequence was collected from a human donor with chronic lymphocytic leukemia. The CDR3 DNA is TGTGCCAGCAGCTTAGTAGCGGGTAGCCGACGGTCTGGGCAGTTCTTC. Translation gives CASSLVAGSRRSGQFF.